A selection of T cell receptor beta chains follows, all from one sample in a study of Ad26.COV2.S vaccination and SARS-CoV-2 variants. Clones were read by immunoSEQ multiplex PCR, and TCRdb kept only the in-frame ones, dropping some. Of about 260,000 clones in the sample, about 83% were seen once. The specimen comprised peripheral blood, sampled in a trial of Ad26.COV2.S vaccine versus placebo. All receptors come from a person aged 18-60 years who received the Ad26.COV2.S COVID-19 vaccine or a placebo. The CDR3 runs from the conserved cysteine through the conserved F or W. Fields, in order: CDR3 protein, V gene.

CASSQVLSGNTIYF,TRBV3-1/TRBV3-2
CASSSIQSNQPQHF,TRBV2
CAISEFAGASPGANVLTF,TRBV10-3
CASSIGQGVSGHQPQHF,TRBV19
CASSHLLGQTNTGELFF,TRBV4-3
CASRTSGSSSYNEQFF,TRBV6-6
CASSSSGGMNTEAFF,TRBV7-9
CASSGAATRARVEETQYF,TRBV7-9
CASSMGRRADTQYF,TRBV19
CATIEDSYEQYF,TRBV24-1
CASSQDSSTDTQYF,TRBV4-2
CASSEDSGATYEQYF,TRBV6-1
CASSQLPGRITSSGNTIYF,TRBV4-1
CASSYAGGEDYEQYF,TRBV6-6
CASSMSRVRGSNQPQHF,TRBV19
CASSPRQGTGELFF,TRBV14
CASSWGTGENSPLHF,TRBV6-6
CASSLGHASNQPQHF,TRBV6-5
CASTRTGGYGYTF,TRBV19
CASSLVGGTGESTDTQYF,TRBV7-2
CASSQVSRTGTGWYEQYF,TRBV4-3
CASSPTGPQETQYF,TRBV18